This T cell receptor beta chain was profiled in a study of CD8 T cells in ankylosing spondylitis. Findings and caveats of the study: Earlier studies detected some motif variants in reactive arthritis synovial fluid and blood. From matched ankylosing spondylitis synovial fluid, disease-linked clones were reportedly recovered at significantly enriched levels. Seemingly distinctive of ankylosing spondylitis blood was a TCR beta motif formed by eight highly homologous variants.

Comments on this clonotype: Its matching antigen is unknown.

Preparation of TCR beta libraries was done by quantitative 5'-RACE with molecular barcodes. One entry per CDR3 protein results from TCRdb running MiXCR on the 5' RACE reads. The sample shows just under 550,000 distinct CDR3 sequences, about 13% of them seen only once. The material sequenced was blood, either unsorted or a sorted T cell fraction (not recorded which). This clonotype was sampled from a male donor with ankylosing spondylitis.

CDR3 in amino acids: CASSYSVTSGNTIYF. The CDR3 region has the DNA TGTGCCAGCAGTTACTCAGTTACCTCTGGAAACACCATATATTTT. The rearrangement joins TRBV6-5 to TRBJ1-3; D ambiguous. The CDR3 covers 15 residues. Trimming removed 0 bases from V and 0 bases from J, with 6 bases in between. CDR1 MNHEY and CDR2 SVGAGI come from the germline V gene.